The clone carrying this T cell receptor (beta chain) was detected only a few times. What it binds is unknown. This entry comes from a study of OX40 agonist ivuxolimab in advanced cancers. Study overall: Prior therapy, whether anti-PD-1, anti-PD-L1 or anti-CTLA-4, was allowed, and 40% had some. General study points: More expanded clones were seen, on average, in CD8+ T cells than in CD4+.

Measured with immunoSEQ multiplex PCR; TCRdb has only the in-frame clones, and not every one. The top ten clones hold about 1.8% of a sample with roughly 35,000 clones, roughly 82% of them seen once. This CDR3 is built from 16 residues. V dropped 2 bases and J dropped 5 bases, with 13 bases sitting between them. CDR1 and CDR2 (germline): MDHEN, SYDVKM. Sequencing was performed on CD4+ or CD8+ T cells sorted from blood, taken in a trial of the OX40 agonist ivuxolimab. The source is an adult with an advanced solid tumor such as melanoma, head and neck, liver or kidney cancer. The chain employs TRBV28 and TRBJ1-6, with D perhaps TRBD1 (5 bases). The CDR3, as DNA: TGTGCCAGCAGTTTAACCTCTGGGGCCCATAATTCACCCCTCCACTTT. As protein: CASSLTSGAHNSPLHF.